This TCR beta chain was profiled in a study of blood T cell repertoires in COVID-19 (dated by TCRdb to 2018 to 2020). General notes on the study: Samples covering the acute and convalescent phases of COVID-19 were provided by collaborators in the United States, Italy and Spain. Where available, HLA class I and class II types were taken from metadata supplied by the sample provider and were not determined by assay-based typing. Samples were obtained from the ongoing ImmuneRACE study (first 160 participants) and from over 1,000 subjects provided by 6 global collaborators. The sample metadata nearly always contained a de-identified subject ID, COVID-19 status, age in years and sex. The material from the prospective study consisted of cDNA or gDNA derived from T cells, B-cell-depleted T cells, or PBMCs. The repertoires were released in a freely available public database meant as a resource for research on the immune response to SARS-CoV-2. Subjects who had been exposed to COVID-19, were actively infected with it, or had recovered from it provided the deeply sampled blood TCRbeta repertoires that made up the dataset.

Participants in the prospective study were aged roughly 18 to 100 years, lived in some 24 United States geographic areas, and enrolled through a virtual design. Cohort assignment in the prospective study relied on participant-reported clinical history from a screening survey and a study questionnaire. Recovered participants in ImmuneRACE Cohort 3 were defined by two consecutive negative NP/OP PCR tests, clearance by a healthcare professional, or resolution of symptoms. In the prospective study, whole blood, serum and a nasopharyngeal or oropharyngeal swab were collected from each participant by mobile phlebotomists. Participants in the prospective study had the option to provide additional blood draws and questionnaires over an approximately 2-month period. Blood samples from the prospective study were shipped frozen or at room temperature prior to DNA extraction. The immunoSEQ Assay, a bias-controlled multiplex PCR, was used to amplify TCRbeta CDR3 regions from genomic DNA. On the study's bioinformatics: Within the assay, amplification of reference gene primers was used to estimate how many nucleated cells each sample contained. Sequence reads were collapsed and filtered to measure the absolute abundance of every unique TCRbeta CDR3 rearrangement. For each sample, productive Simpson clonality was calculated by taking the square root of Simpson's diversity index across productive rearrangements. TCRdb took over this immuneACCESS table, retaining in-frame rearrangements with V and J assigned. Such tables are incomplete; in checked studies, under half of the missing clones stem from an unresolved V gene, and the remainder is unexplained. That table gives V, J and clone size, and the DNA gave D and trimming. Counted in this sample were 200,000 to 250,000 clones; roughly 88% of them appeared once. The ten largest clones take up about 2.1% of the sample.

CDR1 is given as SEHNR and CDR2 as FQNEAQ, both from the germline V gene (reference sequence). From the cysteine up to the phenylalanine, the CDR3 has a length of 15 residues. Just CDR3 DNA is preserved here, 45 bases in frame from base 1. From V the trimming removes 7 bases and from J it removes 2 bases, while the gene matches leave 11 bases of the junction unaccounted for. Points the paper makes about the study in general: The quantity of clinical and demographic metadata differed by source and by participant and was supplied without curation.

About this clone: Its antigen remains unidentified. Per-base quality was not reported, and no clone a single base away is much larger than it.

Sequenced input: PBMCs or T cells enriched from blood (not recorded which). The rearranged segments are TRBV7-9 and TRBJ2-7; 7 bases in the junction line up with TRBD1. The TCR comes from a woman aged 45-65 years who had recovered from COVID-19. The nucleotide sequence is TGTGCCAGCAAATCGAGACAGGGAAGCGCCTACGAGCAGTACTTC. Its protein reads: CASKSRQGSAYEQYF. The full variable domain, with segments outside the CDR3 supplied by the reference TRBV7-9 and TRBJ2-7 proteins, appears as DTGVSQNPRHKITKRGQNVTFRCDPISEHNRLYWYRQTLGQGPEFLTYFQNEAQLEKSRLLSDRFSAERPKGSFSTLEIQRTEQGDSAMYLCASKSRQGSAYEQYFGPGTRLTVT.